Each of the 25 T cell receptor beta chains below was sequenced from the same sample in a study of cytomegalovirus exposure and HLA in healthy donors (dated by TCRdb to 2016 to 2017). To prepare the library, the immunoSEQ multiplex PCR assay was applied. The clones in this table, taken by TCRdb from immuneACCESS, are in-frame only. Not every clone is retained; where verified, under half of the shortfall comes from an unresolved V gene, and the cause of the rest is unknown. The sample table holds about 170,000 clones, of which approximately 90% were seen once. Clones ranked in the top ten supply roughly 1.4% of the sample. Source material: PBMCs. Receptor source: a woman in her 30s in good health and CMV-seronegative.

V and J are TRBV25-1 and TRBJ1-2; 7 nucleotides align to TRBD1. Germline CDR1 reads MGHDK; CDR2 reads SYGVNS. J lost 8 bases, V lost 2 bases, and 8 bases had no gene match. The CDR3 covers 14 residues. The CDR3 reads CASSEISRGEGYTF. The CDR3 nucleotides read TGTGCCAGCAGTGAAATCTCCAGGGGGGAAGGCTACACCTTC.

This sequence joins TRBV11-2 and TRBJ2-5; 14 bases align to TRBD2. The CDR3 sequence is 18 residues long. V lost 4 bases to trimming and J lost 5 bases; unmatched junction nucleotides: 12. Per the germline V gene, CDR1 is SGHAT and CDR2 is FQNNGV. The CDR3 region has the DNA TGTGCCAGCAGCTCAACCGGGACTAGCGGGGGCCCGCAGGAGACCCAGTACTTC. Amino acid sequence: CASSSTGTSGGPQETQYF.

This clone was observed a single time. This chain uses TRBV9 with TRBJ2-7, with D maybe TRBD2 (7 bases). The germline V gene encodes CDR1 SGDLS and CDR2 YYNGEE. CDR3 size: 12 residues. CDR3 region: CDLTGGNYEQYF. CDR3 DNA sequence: TGTGATCTAACGGGGGGCAACTACGAGCAGTACTTC.

The chain joins TRBV7-2 to TRBJ2-7, with TRBD1 matching over 11 bases. V shed 1 base and J 2 bases; nucleotides not matched to a gene: 1. The CDR3 is 15 amino acids. Germline V CDR1 and CDR2: SGHTA, FQGNSA. The CDR3 DNA sequence: TGTGCCAGCAGCTTAGAGGGACAGGGGGCCTACGAGCAGTACTTC. Encoded protein: CASSLEGQGAYEQYF.

The gene calls are TRBV29-1 and TRBJ1-3; D is possibly TRBD1 (6 bases). V lost 6 bases, J lost 0 bases, and 15 bases lay in between. The germline CDR1 and CDR2 sequences are SQVTM and ANQGSEA. The CDR3 length is 15 residues. The CDR3 sequence is CSVATGSASGNTIYF. In DNA, the CDR3 is TGCAGCGTAGCCACAGGGAGCGCCTCTGGAAACACCATATATTTT.

This sequence joins TRBV4-3 and TRBJ2-5; 9 bases are a match to TRBD2. The CDR3 is 17 amino acids. With V trimmed by 4 bases and J by 4 bases, 13 bases remained unmatched. Germline CDR1 LGHNA, CDR2 YSLEER. CDR3 DNA: TGCGCCAGCAGCCTATCGTTAGCGGGAGATGGAGGAGAGACCCAGTACTTC. Protein: CASSLSLAGDGGETQYF.

This chain uses TRBV25-1 with TRBJ2-7; a possible D gene is TRBD2 (6 bases). The CDR3 runs to 15 residues. Germline CDR1 reads MGHDK; CDR2 reads SYGVNS. Deletions cut 1 base from V and 2 bases from J, with 12 bases between. As DNA, the CDR3 is TGTGCCAGCAGTGAATCGGAGGGAGTAACCTACGAGCAGTACTTC. Translating gives CASSESEGVTYEQYF.

The chain carries TRBV19 and TRBJ1-5; D not certain. Trimming pared 3 bases from V and 2 bases from J, leaving 11 bases between. The CDR3 totals 15 residues. Germline CDR1 and CDR2: LNHDA and SQIVND (reference sequence). CDR3 sequence (DNA): TGTGCCAGTAGTATTGTGGCGAGGGGCAATCAGCCCCAGCATTTT. Translating it yields CASSIVARGNQPQHF.

This chain uses TRBV7-9 with TRBJ2-7; possible D gene TRBD2, 7 bases. Trimming removed 5 bases at V and 3 bases at J, with 20 bases between. This CDR3 is built from 16 residues. Germline V CDR1 and CDR2: SEHNR, FQNEAQ (reference sequence). The CDR3 loop is CASSPAAGASGYEQYF. The CDR3 DNA reads as TGTGCCAGCAGCCCGGCCGCGGGGGCGTCAGGCTACGAGCAGTACTTC. Full variable domain (missing parts from reference TRBV7-9 and TRBJ2-7): DTGVSQNPRHKITKRGQNVTFRCDPISEHNRLYWYRQTLGQGPEFLTYFQNEAQLEKSRLLSDRFSAERPKGSFSTLEIQRTEQGDSAMYLCASSPAAGASGYEQYFGPGTRLTVT.

The V call is TRBV11-2, the J call TRBJ2-3; a weak D match, TRBD2 (5 bases). Looked up from germline, CDR1 is SGHAT and CDR2 is FQNNGV. Trimming took 1 base from V and 2 from J, leaving 16 bases between them. This CDR3 has 17 residues. The CDR3 nucleotides are TGTGCCAGCAGCTTAGGACGACACCGAGGGTACACAGATACGCAGTATTTT. Translated, it gives CASSLGRHRGYTDTQYF.

This clone showed up just a few times. The V and J genes are TRBV6-1 and TRBJ1-2; a weak D match, TRBD1 (6 bases). Germline CDR1 is MNHNS and CDR2 is SASEGT. The CDR3 is made up of 13 amino acids. V was pared by 4 bases and J by 3 bases, with 9 bases between. Here the CDR3 DNA reads TGTGCCAGCAGTGCCTCAGGGGACTATGGCTACACCTTC. It codes for CASSASGDYGYTF.

The chain joins TRBV2 to TRBJ2-3; D perhaps matches TRBD2 (6 bases). Trimming removed 3 bases from V and 1 base from J, with 11 bases in between. CDR3 length equals 15 residues. The germline gives CDR1 SNHLY, CDR2 FYNNEI. The CDR3 DNA follows: TGTGCCAGCAGTGATGTCGGGGAGGGCACAGATACGCAGTATTTT. This codes for CASSDVGEGTDTQYF.

The V and J genes are TRBV29-1 and TRBJ2-5; possible D gene TRBD1, 6 bases. The V gene's germline CDR1 is SQVTM and CDR2 ANQGSEA. Trimming cost V 7 bases and J 1 base, with 19 bases left between them. The CDR3 sequence is 15 residues long. CDR3 amino acids: CSATDLQGPQETQYF. The CDR3 bases are TGCAGCGCGACTGACCTACAGGGTCCCCAAGAGACCCAGTACTTC.

The chain employs TRBV5-8 and TRBJ1-1, with TRBD1 as a possible D gene (5 bases). The CDR3 is 13 residues long. Germline V gene lookup returns CDR1 SGHTS and CDR2 YDEGEE. V shed 4 bases and J shed 0 bases, with 7 bases lying between them. CDR3 nucleotides: TGTGCCAGCAGCCCCAGGGTGAACACTGAAGCTTTCTTT. Protein product: CASSPRVNTEAFF.

J is TRBJ1-1 and V is TRBV6-4, with TRBD1 identical over 7 bases. Trimming removed 6 bases from V and 4 bases from J; junction bases left unmatched: 8. Germline CDR1 is MRHNA and CDR2 is SNTAGT. This CDR3 has 14 amino acids. CDR3 loop: CASSPDRASTEAFF. The CDR3 DNA reads TGTGCCAGCAGCCCCGACAGGGCAAGCACTGAAGCTTTCTTT.

This chain uses TRBV7-2 with TRBJ2-5; D is possibly TRBD2 (7 bases). CDR1 SGHTA and CDR2 FQGNSA come from the germline V gene. V lost 6 bases to trimming and J lost 2 bases, with 16 bases between them. This CDR3 comprises 15 residues. CDR3 sequence (DNA): TGTGCCAGCAGAACCGGGGGGCGACAGCAAGAGACCCAGTACTTC. Translated: CASRTGGRQQETQYF.

The rearrangement joins TRBV2 to TRBJ2-7, with TRBD1 matching over 10 bases. CDR1 is SNHLY and CDR2 is FYNNEI in the germline V gene. V lost 7 bases and J lost 5; bases outside the gene matches: 5. This CDR3 region has 13 residues. The CDR3 bases are TGTGCCAGCAAAGGGACAGGGGCTGACGAGCAGTACTTC. Translation: CASKGTGADEQYF. The complete variable domain, with remaining parts taken from reference TRBV2 and TRBJ2-7, reads EPEVTQTPSHQVTQMGQEVILRCVPISNHLYFYWYRQILGQKVEFLVSFYNNEISEKSEIFDDQFSVERPDGSNFTLKIRSTKLEDSAMYFCASKGTGADEQYFGPGTRLTVT.

The V call is TRBV5-1, the J call TRBJ2-1; 13 bases are shared with TRBD2. V trimming: 4 bases; J trimming: 7 bases; junction bases outside the gene matches: 8. Germline V lookup: CDR1 SGHRS, CDR2 YFSETQ. This CDR3 is built from 16 residues. CDR3 residues: CASSGGTGLAGNEQFF. CDR3 DNA: TGCGCCAGCAGCGGGGGGACGGGACTAGCGGGAAATGAGCAGTTCTTC.

The chain uses TRBV15 and TRBJ1-1; no definite D call. This CDR3 contains 14 residues. V lost 7 bases and J 1 base, leaving 13 bases between the germline ends. Germline V gene sequence: CDR1 LNHNV, CDR2 YYDKDF (reference sequence). CDR3 region: CATTAPGENTEAFF. The CDR3 bases are TGTGCCACCACAGCCCCCGGGGAGAACACTGAAGCTTTCTTT.

The gene calls are TRBV7-2 and TRBJ2-5, with TRBD2 matching 7 bases. Germline CDR1 is SGHTA and CDR2 is FQGNSA. The CDR3 is made up of 14 amino acids. V was pared by 6 bases and J by 4 bases, with 8 bases of the junction left unmatched. The CDR3 DNA follows: TGTGCCAGCAGTCCTCTGGGGGGGGGAGAGACCCAGTACTTC. As protein: CASSPLGGGETQYF.

CDR3 protein: CASSVDRKDSPLHF. The CDR3 nucleotides read TGTGCCAGCAGCGTAGACAGGAAGGATTCACCCCTCCACTTT. The V call is TRBV9, the J call TRBJ1-6; weak D call: TRBD1 (5 bases). The CDR3 loop spans 14 amino acids. CDR1 is SGDLS, CDR2 YYNGEE, per germline. V was pared by 0 bases and J by 8 bases, with 9 bases between.

The rearrangement uses TRBV6-1 and TRBJ2-3; maybe TRBD1 (6 bases). The CDR3 totals 15 residues. Germline assignment: CDR1 MNHNS and CDR2 SASEGT. V was shortened by 5 bases and J by 0 bases, with 12 bases between the two germline ends. The CDR3 spells CASSSTGSSTDTQYF. CDR3 bases: TGTGCCAGCAGTTCGACAGGATCTAGCACAGATACGCAGTATTTT.

This clone was seen a handful of times. This chain uses TRBV2 with TRBJ1-5; D perhaps matches TRBD1 (5 bases). The CDR3 spans 16 residues. The germline V gene encodes CDR1 SNHLY and CDR2 FYNNEI. V was trimmed by 4 bases and J by 3 bases, leaving 16 bases between them. The CDR3 loop is CASSVRDGGINQPQHF. CDR3 DNA: TGTGCCAGCAGTGTACGGGATGGGGGGATCAATCAGCCCCAGCATTTT.

The V gene is TRBV6-5, the J gene TRBJ2-5, with a tentative D call TRBD1 (5 bases). The CDR3 runs to 15 residues. CDR1 and CDR2 (germline): MNHEY, SVGAGI. Trimming removed 6 bases from V and 2 bases from J, with 16 bases in between. The CDR3, as DNA: TGTGCCAGCAGACCCTTGGGGCAGGGACAAGAGACCCAGTACTTC. It is translated as CASRPLGQGQETQYF.

The chain combines TRBV7-8 with TRBJ2-5; TRBD2 matches 11 bases. The CDR3 is 16 amino acids. The J segment lost 4 bases and the V segment lost 4 bases, leaving 8 bases of the junction unmatched. CDR1 and CDR2 from the germline V gene are SGHVS and FQNEAQ. CDR3 in amino acids: CASSYNSGGAGETQYF. As DNA, the CDR3 is TGTGCCAGCAGCTACAATAGCGGGGGGGCGGGAGAGACCCAGTACTTC.